This T cell receptor (beta chain) is from a study of metastatic and nonmetastatic thyroid tumors. Study context: Comparison of repertoires was carried out across blood and tumor or nodule tissue from malignant and benign thyroid patients. Study-wide results and caveats: Across blood and tumor, TCR beta diversity in malignant thyroid tumors was reportedly significantly higher than in benign nodules.

The table lists this clone with many counts. Antigen: not known. Using MiXCR, TCRdb re-called clones from the PCR reads. Found here are some 20,000 clones, approximately 12% of them singletons; the top ten hold 6.2%. Thyroid surgery was performed in patients who had received no treatment beforehand. Per germline, CDR1 SGHAT and CDR2 FQDESV (reference sequence). The length of the CDR3 is 14 residues. Trimming left V 5 bases short and J 3 bases short, with 12 bases between. V gene TRBV11-1 combines with J gene TRBJ2-3; TRBD1 might be the D (6 bases). The sequence derives from a male donor with papillary thyroid cancer or a benign thyroid nodule (not recorded which). Some clones in this sample may be carry-over from other donors' samples. Sample: blood. The CDR3 region has the DNA TGTGCCAGCAGCCCAGGGGCGGGTACAGATACGCAGTATTTT. Amino acid sequence: CASSPGAGTDTQYF.